This T cell receptor (beta chain) was recovered during a study of neurological immune-mediated disorders (dated by TCRdb to between 2018 and 2020). For context, the study as a whole: Among the approximately 34 multiple sclerosis patients, relapsing-remitting MS was present in some 30 and secondary progressive MS was present in 3. Alongside PBMC samples, the set of approximately 100 TCR-beta libraries contained longitudinal samples, technical triplicates, and paired CD4+ and CD8+ T-cell subsets that had been sorted. Longitudinal HAM/TSP and healthy donors had 3 time-points each (about 3-45 month intervals). Of the approximately 70 subjects in the cohort, about 14 were HAM/TSP patients, around 35 were multiple sclerosis patients, and around 20 were healthy controls. Peripheral blood TCR-beta repertoires from patients with HTLV-I-associated myelopathy (HAM/TSP), patients with multiple sclerosis, and healthy controls were compared in the study using UMI-based sequencing. Broad study findings and their caveats: In a phylogenetic analysis, the repertoires of 18 out of 34 MS patients fell into a single cluster of related CDR3 sequences, pointing to a possible signature at the repertoire level. The highest TCR clonal expansion was observed in HAM/TSP patients, whereas the lowest was observed in MS patients, even when compared with healthy controls. Across subjects, expanded clones never shared an identical CDR3 amino acid sequence, which suggests that the TCR-beta repertoires in every group were private. The MS cluster was not associated with any clinical or MRI features, and the authors stated that larger cohorts are needed.

The time point label, as the study defines it: longitudinal time-point 3. Libraries from unsorted PBMCs were made from 2 million PBMCs kept in RNAlater at -80 degrees C until RNA extraction. Multiple sclerosis patients were enrolled in a US clinical protocol under which disease progression was evaluated by magnetic resonance imaging. PBMCs were separated from peripheral blood using Ficoll-Hypaque density gradient centrifugation and then cryopreserved in liquid nitrogen. Including the terminal cysteine and phenylalanine, the CDR3 comprises 16 residues. Only CDR3 DNA remains: 48 bases, in frame from the first base. CDR1 SGHNT and CDR2 YENEEA were looked up in the germline V gene. Clipping removes 2 bases from V and 4 bases from J, with 5 as the unmatched junction base count. This clonotype appeared a few times. Its antigen specificity is not known. Per-base qualities were not stored, and no clone one base away is much larger.

cDNA was synthesized by template-switch 5'RACE using a primer carrying a 10-nucleotide random unique molecular identifier by which each TCR transcript was tagged. Each sequencing run produced over 170 million TCR-beta sequences covering 15-18 subjects. The RNeasy kit was used to extract total RNA. The KAPA Real-time Library Amplification kit was used to amplify TCR-beta VDJ regions with primers for the TCR constant region and the 5'RACE anchor. Sample indexes and Illumina adaptors were added in a first PCR, and a second PCR then increased library yield. After purification with Ampure beads, the TCR product of roughly 650 bp was size-selected on a 2% E-gel SizeSelection system. Before pooling, library quality was assessed on a Bioanalyzer, concentration was determined with Qubit, and library quantification was performed with the Kapa Library Quantification kit. Paired-end 2 x 150 bp sequencing of the libraries was performed on an Illumina HiSeq 2500. To increase sequence diversity, 25-30% phiX was spiked into each library pool. The source study handled its data this way. Quality-filtered reads were processed with the UMI-based MiGEC pipeline, and over 80% of raw TCR sequences were removed by the MiGEC pipeline during error correction. VDJ genes were aligned to IMGT germline references, and clonotypes were defined by unique CDR3 amino acid sequence plus V-J genes. Clonal expansion, Shannon diversity and CDR3 relatedness were evaluated with VDJtools (CalcPairwiseDistances, ClusterSamples), while phylogenetic trees were built in CLCbio workbench. Clones with at least 8 unique UMIs were defined as expanded, with this threshold being based on coefficient-of-variation modelling across technical triplicates. The public reads were quality trimmed at Q25 with fastp and then assembled into clones with MiXCR by TCRdb, keeping productive beta chains. Every CDR3 protein is listed once, alongside the most common genes and DNA of its rows. The V and J calls shown here were made by TCRdb, not taken from the authors' results. The sample profile shows tens of thousands of distinct CDR3 sequences; around 4.7% of them were found once. The ten biggest clones cover approximately 5.8% of the sample.

Recombination joined TRBV11-3 with TRBJ2-2, with 9 bases in between that match TRBD2. This receptor was taken from a woman aged 55-70 years with multiple sclerosis. Sequenced material: PBMCs. This receptor has the CDR3 CASSLFAGGVTGELFF. The DNA is as follows: TGTGCCAGCAGCTTATTCGCGGGGGGGGTCACCGGGGAGCTGTTTTTT.